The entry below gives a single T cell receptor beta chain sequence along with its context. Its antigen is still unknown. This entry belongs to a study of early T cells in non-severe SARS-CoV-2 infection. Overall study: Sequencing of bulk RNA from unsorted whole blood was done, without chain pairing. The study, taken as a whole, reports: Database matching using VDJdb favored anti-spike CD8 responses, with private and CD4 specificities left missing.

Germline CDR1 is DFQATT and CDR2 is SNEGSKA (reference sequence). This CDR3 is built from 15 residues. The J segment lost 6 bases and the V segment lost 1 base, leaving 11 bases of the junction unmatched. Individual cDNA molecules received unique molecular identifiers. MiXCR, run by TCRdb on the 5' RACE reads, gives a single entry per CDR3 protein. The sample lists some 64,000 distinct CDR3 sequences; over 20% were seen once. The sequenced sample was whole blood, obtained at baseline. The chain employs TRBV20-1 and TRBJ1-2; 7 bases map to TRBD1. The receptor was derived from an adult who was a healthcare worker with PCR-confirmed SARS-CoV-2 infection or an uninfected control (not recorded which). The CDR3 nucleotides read TGCAGTGCTAGAGGTTCCCTCGACAGGGCTGATGGCTACACCTTC. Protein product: CSARGSLDRADGYTF.